Detailed here is one TCR beta chain. These data originate in a study of OX40 agonist ivuxolimab in advanced cancers. The germline V gene encodes CDR1 LNHDA and CDR2 SQIVND (reference sequence). CDR3 length equals 15 residues. Losses at the gene ends were 4 bases for V and 8 bases for J; bases not matched to a gene: 6. Only in-frame clones appear in the TCRdb table, and some are missing; sequencing was by immunoSEQ multiplex PCR. Here the sample spans tens of thousands of clones, more than 80% being singletons. The TCR sequence derives from an adult with an advanced solid tumor such as melanoma, head and neck, liver or kidney cancer. This chain uses TRBV19 with TRBJ2-1, with 12 positions matching TRBD2. The sequenced sample was CD4+ or CD8+ T cells sorted from blood, obtained in a trial of the OX40 agonist ivuxolimab. The CDR3 bases are TGTGCCAGTAGTAGGACTAGCGGGAATCGGGATGAGCAGTTCTTC. This translates into CASSRTSGNRDEQFF.